This T cell receptor beta chain was profiled in a study of blood T cell repertoires in COVID-19. The CDR3 has 15 amino acids. Profiling relied on immunoSEQ multiplex PCR, and the TCRdb table lists in-frame clones only, not all of them. The sample lists 300,000 to 350,000 clones, about nine tenths occurring once. The chain recombines TRBV21-1 with TRBJ2-3; the table's D call of TRBD2 was not tested on the DNA. TRBV21-1 is noted as a pseudogene. The sample taken for sequencing was peripheral blood. The TCR sequence derives from a woman between 50 and 59 years old with COVID-19, enrolled during active disease. The CDR3 DNA is TGTGCCAGCAGCTCCATAGCGGGAATGACAGATACGCAGTATTTT. It codes for CASSSIAGMTDTQYF.